This T cell receptor beta chain is from a study of blood T cell repertoires in COVID-19. Assay used: immunoSEQ multiplex PCR; TCRdb lists only in-frame clones, some missing. The sample lists approximately 340,000 clones, about 86% occurring once. V gave up 2 bases and J gave up 0 bases, with 4 bases separating them. In germline, CDR1 is LNHNV, CDR2 YYDKDF (reference sequence). This CDR3 comprises 13 residues. The chain carries TRBV15 and TRBJ1-2; D gene uncertain. The sequencing input was peripheral blood. The receptor's source is a young man with active or convalescent COVID-19. The CDR3 protein is CATSRPPNYGYTF. CDR3 coding DNA: TGTGCCACCAGCAGACCTCCTAACTATGGCTACACCTTC. Using reference TRBV15 and TRBJ1-2 for the parts outside the CDR3, the full variable domain is DAMVIQNPRYQVTQFGKPVTLSCSQTLNHNVMYWYQQKSSQAPKLLFHYYDKDFNNEADTPDNFQSRRPNTSFCFLDIRSPGLGDTAMYLCATSRPPNYGYTFGSGTRLTVV.